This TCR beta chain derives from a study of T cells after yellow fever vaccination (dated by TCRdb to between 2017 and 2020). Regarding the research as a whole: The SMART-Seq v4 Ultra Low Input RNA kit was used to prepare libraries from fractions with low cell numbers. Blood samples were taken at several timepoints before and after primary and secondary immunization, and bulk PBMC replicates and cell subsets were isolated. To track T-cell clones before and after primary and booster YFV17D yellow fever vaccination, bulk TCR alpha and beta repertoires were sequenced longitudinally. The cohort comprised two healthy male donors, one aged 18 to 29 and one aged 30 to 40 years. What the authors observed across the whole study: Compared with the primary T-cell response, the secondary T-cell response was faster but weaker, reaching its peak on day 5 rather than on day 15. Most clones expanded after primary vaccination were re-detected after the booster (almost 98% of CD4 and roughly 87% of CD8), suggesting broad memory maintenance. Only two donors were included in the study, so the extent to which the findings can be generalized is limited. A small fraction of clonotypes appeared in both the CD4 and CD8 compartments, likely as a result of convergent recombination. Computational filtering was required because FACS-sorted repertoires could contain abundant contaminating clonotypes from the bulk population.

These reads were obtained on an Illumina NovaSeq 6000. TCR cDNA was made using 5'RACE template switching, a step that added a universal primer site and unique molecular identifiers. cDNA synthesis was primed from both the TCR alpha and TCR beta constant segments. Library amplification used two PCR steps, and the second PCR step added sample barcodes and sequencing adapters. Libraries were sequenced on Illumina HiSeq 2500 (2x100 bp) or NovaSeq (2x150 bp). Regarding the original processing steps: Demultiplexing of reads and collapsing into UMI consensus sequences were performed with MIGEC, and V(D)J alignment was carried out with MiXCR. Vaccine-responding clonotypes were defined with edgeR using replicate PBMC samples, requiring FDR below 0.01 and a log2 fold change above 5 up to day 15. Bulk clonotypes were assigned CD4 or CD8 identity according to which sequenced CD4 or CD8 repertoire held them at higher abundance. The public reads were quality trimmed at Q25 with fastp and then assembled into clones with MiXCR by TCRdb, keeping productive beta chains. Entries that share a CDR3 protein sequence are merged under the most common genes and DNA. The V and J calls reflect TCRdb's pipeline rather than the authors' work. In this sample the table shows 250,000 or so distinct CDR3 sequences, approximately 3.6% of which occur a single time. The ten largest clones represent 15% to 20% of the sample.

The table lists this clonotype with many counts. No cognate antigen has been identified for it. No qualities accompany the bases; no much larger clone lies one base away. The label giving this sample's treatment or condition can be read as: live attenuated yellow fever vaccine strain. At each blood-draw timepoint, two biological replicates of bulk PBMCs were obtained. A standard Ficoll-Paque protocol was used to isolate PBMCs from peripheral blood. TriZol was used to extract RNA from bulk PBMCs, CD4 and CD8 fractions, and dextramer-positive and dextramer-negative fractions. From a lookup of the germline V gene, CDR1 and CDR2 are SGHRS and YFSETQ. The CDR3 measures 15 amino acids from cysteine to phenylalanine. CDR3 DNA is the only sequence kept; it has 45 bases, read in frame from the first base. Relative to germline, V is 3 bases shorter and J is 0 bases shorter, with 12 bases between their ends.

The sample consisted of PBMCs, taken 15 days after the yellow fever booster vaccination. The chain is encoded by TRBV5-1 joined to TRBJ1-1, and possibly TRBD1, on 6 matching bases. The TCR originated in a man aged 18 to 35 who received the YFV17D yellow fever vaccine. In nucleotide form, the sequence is TGCGCCAGCAGCTCCTCCGGGGGGCTGAACACTGAAGCTTTCTTT. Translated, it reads CASSSSGGLNTEAFF.